This T cell receptor (beta chain) was observed in a study of technical replicates of blood from a handful of donors. In its sample, this clone was seen once. Assay: immunoSEQ multiplex PCR; the TCRdb copy retains only in-frame clones and omits some. The data show about 95,000 clones, 90% to 95% seen once. The germline V and J ends were trimmed by 1 base and 3 bases, with 15 bases remaining between them. The CDR3 length is 15 residues. Germline assignment: CDR1 SQVTM and CDR2 ANQGSEA. V gene TRBV29-1 combines with J gene TRBJ1-2; D not resolved. Sequenced sample: T cells isolated from PBMCs. This TCR was sampled from a human donor in good health. CDR3 coding DNA: TGCAGCGTTGAAGGCCCGTACAGATTAGACTATGGCTACACCTTC. It yields the protein CSVEGPYRLDYGYTF.